The 26 T cell receptor beta chains listed next were all sequenced from one sample in a study of lymphopenia after photon versus proton radiotherapy. TCRdb keeps only in-frame clones here, not all; method: immunoSEQ multiplex PCR. The table has over 25,000 clones, approximately 87% seen once. Here the sequenced sample was peripheral blood, taken from a patient treated with photon-based radiotherapy. The receptor set was obtained from a woman between 50 and 59 years old with pancreatic cancer.

This clone rates as medium-sized. The chain couples TRBV10-3 to TRBJ2-7, with a weak D call TRBD2 (6 bases). Trimming removed 6 bases at V and 2 bases at J, with 14 bases between. Germline V CDR1 and CDR2: ENHRY, SYGVKD. CDR3 size: 14 residues. Here the CDR3 reads CAISGPGDPYEQYF. Written as DNA, the CDR3 is TGTGCCATCAGCGGCCCGGGGGACCCCTACGAGCAGTACTTC.

The V and J genes are TRBV18 and TRBJ2-2, with 7 bases lining up with TRBD1. The trim removed 3 bases at V and 2 bases at J, leaving 9 bases unmatched. The CDR3 spans 17 residues. CDR1 is KGHSH, CDR2 LQKENI, per germline. The CDR3 loop reads CASSPHRQGLNTGELFF. CDR3 DNA sequence: TGTGCCAGCTCACCCCATAGACAGGGTCTCAACACCGGGGAGCTGTTTTTT.

In regard to this clone: Sequence at one end of the junction differs from germline and may be a read error. The V and J genes are TRBV7-9 and TRBJ2-3, with D perhaps TRBD2 (5 bases). The germline CDR1 and CDR2 sequences are SEHNR and FQNEAQ (reference sequence). The CDR3 has 14 residues. The CDR3 region is CASNLDVLAHQQYF. Written as DNA, the CDR3 is TGTGCCAGCAACTTAGATGTCCTAGCCCACCAGCAGTATTTT.

As regards this clone: Relative to the germline gene, one junction end is altered; a read error may explain this. The CDR3 spells CATRRGRGNSYEQYF. CDR3 nucleotides: TGTGCCACCCGCAGGGGGAGGGGGAACTCCTACGAGCAGTACTTC. V usage is TRBV15 and J usage is TRBJ2-7, with D perhaps TRBD1 or TRBD2 (7 bases each). The CDR3 spans 15 residues. Per the germline V gene, CDR1 is LNHNV and CDR2 is YYDKDF (reference sequence). The full variable domain, in which reference TRBV15 and TRBJ2-7 provide the parts outside the CDR3, is DAMVIQNPRYQVTQFGKPVTLSCSQTLNHNVMYWYQQKSSQAPKLLFHYYDKDFNNEADTPDNFQSRRPNTSFCFLDIRSPGLGDTAMYLCATRRGRGNSYEQYFGPGTRLTVT.

The chain combines TRBV7-9 with TRBJ1-6, with D perhaps TRBD1 (5 bases). This CDR3 region has 17 residues. Trimming removed 2 bases from V and 6 bases from J, with 17 bases in between. From germline, CDR1 is SEHNR and CDR2 FQNEAQ (reference sequence). CDR3 residues: CASSLTGGGNGNSPLHF. As DNA, the CDR3 is TGTGCCAGCAGCTTAACCGGCGGGGGGAACGGTAATTCACCCCTCCACTTT.

V gene TRBV21-1 combines with J gene TRBJ1-5. TRBV21-1 is recorded as a pseudogene. The CDR3 has 16 residues. The CDR3 DNA reads TGTGCCAGCAGCACCAGGGGGAGGGTAGCGCCTCAGCCCCAGCATTTT. Its protein is CASSTRGRVAPQPQHF.

The genes are TRBV4-2 and TRBJ1-5; 7 nucleotides match TRBD1. CDR3 size: 15 residues. Germline values: CDR1 LGHNA, CDR2 YNFKEQ. V dropped 1 base and J dropped 4; count of bases not matched to a gene: 4. CDR3 coding DNA: TGTGCCAGCAGCCAAGGGGACAGCTTTAATCAGCCCCAGCATTTT. It codes for CASSQGDSFNQPQHF.

The chain is built from TRBV6-6 and TRBJ2-2, with D perhaps given as TRBD1 or TRBD2 (5 bases each). The germline V gene has CDR1 MNHNY and CDR2 SVGAGI (reference sequence). V shed 6 bases and J shed 4 bases, with 12 bases lying between them. This CDR3 has 14 amino acids. This CDR3 reads CASSSGLSTGELFF. The CDR3 DNA reads TGTGCCAGCAGCTCGGGGCTATCCACCGGGGAGCTGTTTTTT.

The chain links TRBV7-9 to TRBJ1-5, with TRBD1 identical over 9 bases. J gave up 7 bases and V 4 bases, and 8 bases lay outside the gene matches. Germline-derived CDR1 and CDR2 are SEHNR and FQNEAQ (reference sequence). The CDR3 extends over 15 amino acids. This CDR3 is CASSSGTGTGQPQHF. The CDR3 coding sequence is TGTGCCAGCAGCTCCGGGACAGGGACTGGCCAGCCCCAGCATTTT.

CDR3 DNA sequence: TGTGCCAGCAGCTCCATGGGCACTTACGAGCAGTACTTC. As protein: CASSSMGTYEQYF. The chain combines TRBV7-9 with TRBJ2-7; D gene uncertain. There are 13 residues in the CDR3. The germline gives CDR1 SEHNR, CDR2 FQNEAQ (reference sequence). V dropped 4 bases and J dropped 4 bases, with 11 bases sitting between them. Combining the CDR3 with reference TRBV7-9 and TRBJ2-7 gives the whole variable domain DTGVSQNPRHKITKRGQNVTFRCDPISEHNRLYWYRQTLGQGPEFLTYFQNEAQLEKSRLLSDRFSAERPKGSFSTLEIQRTEQGDSAMYLCASSSMGTYEQYFGPGTRLTVT.

For this clone: Different DNA sequences within this sample yield the same CDR3. This chain links TRBV6-5 with TRBJ1-1; D not certain. Trimming removed 0 bases from V and 4 bases from J, with 9 bases in between. Germline assignment: CDR1 MNHEY and CDR2 SVGAGI. The CDR3 runs to 14 residues. The CDR3 DNA follows: TGTGCCAGCAGTTACTCGCGCGCCGGCACTGAAGCTTTCTTT. Its protein is CASSYSRAGTEAFF.

J is TRBJ2-1 and V is TRBV13, with 7 bases aligning to TRBD2. V lost 1 base, J lost 6 bases, and 12 bases stayed unmatched. The germline gives CDR1 PRHDT, CDR2 FYEKMQ (reference sequence). This CDR3 is 17 amino acids long. For the CDR3, the DNA is TGTGCCAGCAGCTTAGCCTCCGGCGGGGGTAGGGGCAATGAGCAGTTCTTC. Its protein is CASSLASGGGRGNEQFF.

The chain combines TRBV9 with TRBJ2-7; 10 bases map to TRBD1. The germline CDR1 and CDR2 sequences are SGDLS and YYNGEE. The CDR3 runs to 15 residues. Losses at the gene ends were 4 bases for V and 0 bases for J; bases not matched to a gene: 4. The CDR3 bases are TGTGCCAGCAGCCCGGGACAGGGGACCTCCTACGAGCAGTACTTC. This encodes CASSPGQGTSYEQYF.

The chain couples TRBV18 to TRBJ2-7, with 8 bases that match TRBD2. V trimming: 4 bases; J trimming: 7 bases; junction bases outside the gene matches: 6. The CDR3 is 13 amino acids. Germline V lookup: CDR1 KGHSH, CDR2 LQKENI. CDR3 sequence reads: CASSLPGTREQYF. The DNA for the CDR3 is TGTGCCAGCTCACTCCCCGGGACTAGGGAGCAGTACTTC.

This clone was picked up a small number of times. This sample also contains other DNA sequences that code for the same CDR3. The chain joins TRBV9 to TRBJ2-1; the D gene is possibly TRBD2 (6 bases). The CDR3 sequence is 15 residues long. Trimming cost V 0 bases and J 8 bases, with 15 bases left between them. CDR1 is SGDLS, CDR2 YYNGEE, per germline. For the CDR3, the DNA is TGTGCCAGCAGCGTAGAAGCGGGTTCTTACGATGAGCAGTTCTTC. Translation: CASSVEAGSYDEQFF.

The V call is TRBV19, the J call TRBJ1-5, with D possibly matching TRBD1 (6 bases). With 3 bases removed from V and 0 bases from J, the gap between germline ends came to 9 bases. CDR3 length equals 15 residues. Per germline, CDR1 LNHDA and CDR2 SQIVND (reference sequence). CDR3 region: CASSINRDSNQPQHF. CDR3 DNA: TGTGCCAGTAGTATTAACAGGGATAGCAATCAGCCCCAGCATTTT.

The chain joins TRBV19 to TRBJ1-5; TRBD1 might be the D (5 bases). This CDR3 comprises 14 residues. Germline CDR1 and CDR2: LNHDA and SQIVND (reference sequence). V was shortened by 3 bases and J by 6 bases, with 12 bases between the two germline ends. The CDR3 protein is CASSIPGQRQPQHF. As DNA, the CDR3 is TGTGCCAGTAGTATCCCAGGGCAGCGTCAGCCCCAGCATTTT.

The CDR3 region has the DNA TGCGCCAGCAGCCCTGGACTAGCGGGAGGACGGGGGAATGAGCAGTTCTTC. It yields the protein CASSPGLAGGRGNEQFF. The chain carries TRBV5-1 and TRBJ2-1, with 14 bases lining up with TRBD2. CDR3 length: 17 residues. Germline V gene sequence: CDR1 SGHRS, CDR2 YFSETQ. V gave up 4 bases and J gave up 7 bases; unmatched junction bases: 10. Drawing the rest from reference TRBV5-1 and TRBJ2-1, the complete variable domain is KAGVTQTPRYLIKTRGQQVTLSCSPISGHRSVSWYQQTPGQGLQFLFEYFSETQRNKGNFPGRFSGRQFSNSRSEMNVSTLELGDSALYLCASSPGLAGGRGNEQFFGPGTRLTVL.

The rearrangement links TRBV30 to TRBJ2-2; 7 bases are shared with TRBD2. V was clipped by 3 bases and J by 7 bases; unmatched bases: 8. The CDR3 is 14 amino acids. CDR1 is GTSNPN and CDR2 is SVGIG in the germline V gene (reference sequence). The CDR3: CAWRWSGEGGELFF. The CDR3 nucleotides are TGTGCCTGGAGGTGGAGCGGGGAGGGCGGGGAGCTGTTTTTT.

This chain connects TRBV4-2 to TRBJ1-4, with D maybe TRBD1 (6 bases). This CDR3 has 16 amino acids. CDR1 and CDR2 (germline): LGHNA, YNFKEQ. With 3 bases removed from V and 4 bases from J, the gap between germline ends came to 15 bases. The chain's CDR3 is CASSHQSTGINEKLFF. The CDR3 region has the DNA TGTGCCAGCAGCCACCAAAGCACAGGGATTAATGAAAAACTGTTTTTT.

This clone appeared once. The chain joins TRBV7-8 to TRBJ2-2; tentative D call: TRBD1 (5 bases). V dropped 1 base and J dropped 4 bases, with 7 bases sitting between them. Germline V CDR1 and CDR2: SGHVS, FQNEAQ. This CDR3 contains 14 residues. As DNA, the CDR3 is TGTGCCAGCAGCTTAGTTGGGGCCACCGGGGAGCTGTTTTTT. Its translation: CASSLVGATGELFF. The variable domain in full, with the rest retrieved from reference TRBV7-8 and TRBJ2-2, is GAGVSQSPRYKVAKRGQDVALRCDPISGHVSLFWYQQALGQGPEFLTYFQNEAQLDKSGLPSDRFFAERPEGSVSTLKIQRTQQEDSAVYLCASSLVGATGELFFGEGSRLTVL.

J is TRBJ1-4 and V is TRBV5-4; D is unclear. V shed 3 bases and J shed 0 bases, with 12 bases lying between them. Germline CDR1 and CDR2: SGHNT and YYREEE (reference sequence). The CDR3 spans 16 residues. CDR3 loop: CASSSGLPATNEKLFF. The CDR3 DNA sequence: TGTGCCAGCAGCTCCGGACTGCCAGCAACTAATGAAAAACTGTTTTTT.

The V gene is TRBV15, the J gene TRBJ2-2; the D gene is possibly TRBD1 (6 bases). CDR1 and CDR2 (germline): LNHNV, YYDKDF (reference sequence). CDR3 size: 14 residues. V was trimmed by 3 bases and J by 3 bases, leaving 8 bases between them. CDR3 protein: CATSSHRDTGELFF. The CDR3 DNA sequence: TGTGCCACCAGCAGCCACAGGGACACCGGGGAGCTGTTTTTT.

The rearrangement uses TRBV4-1 and TRBJ1-1, with D tentatively TRBD1 (5 bases). Germline V CDR1 and CDR2: MGHRA, YSYEKL. The length of the CDR3 is 14 residues. V was pared by 5 bases and J by 0 bases, with 10 bases between. The CDR3 DNA sequence: TGCGCCAGCAGCACGGGGCCTATGAACACTGAAGCTTTCTTT. Translation: CASSTGPMNTEAFF.

CDR3 in DNA: TGTGCCAGCAGCTTGATGTGGCAGAACTTCTATGGCTACACCTTC. The encoded protein is CASSLMWQNFYGYTF. The chain uses TRBV5-6 and TRBJ1-2; D not certain. V gave up 1 base and J gave up 4 bases, with 14 bases separating them. Germline-derived CDR1 and CDR2 are SGHDT and YYEEEE. CDR3 length: 15 residues.

The chain links TRBV5-4 to TRBJ2-7; TRBD1 matches at 9 bases. V dropped 4 bases and J dropped 2; count of bases not matched to a gene: 7. This CDR3 has 15 residues. CDR1 and CDR2 (germline): SGHNT, YYREEE (reference sequence). The CDR3 loop is CASSQGQGKTYEQYF. The CDR3 DNA reads TGTGCCAGCAGCCAAGGACAGGGGAAAACCTACGAGCAGTACTTC.